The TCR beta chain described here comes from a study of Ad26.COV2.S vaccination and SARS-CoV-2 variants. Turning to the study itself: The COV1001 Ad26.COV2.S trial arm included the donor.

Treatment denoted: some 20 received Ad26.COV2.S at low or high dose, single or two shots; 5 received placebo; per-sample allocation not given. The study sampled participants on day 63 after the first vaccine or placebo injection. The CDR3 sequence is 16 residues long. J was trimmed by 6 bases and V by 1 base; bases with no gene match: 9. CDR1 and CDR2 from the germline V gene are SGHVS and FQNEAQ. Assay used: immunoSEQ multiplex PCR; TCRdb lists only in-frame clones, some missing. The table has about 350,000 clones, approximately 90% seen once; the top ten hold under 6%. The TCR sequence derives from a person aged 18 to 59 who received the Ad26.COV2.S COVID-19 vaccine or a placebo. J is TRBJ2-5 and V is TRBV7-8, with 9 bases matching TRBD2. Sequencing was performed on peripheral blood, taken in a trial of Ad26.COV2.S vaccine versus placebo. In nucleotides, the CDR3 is TGTGCCAGCAGCTTAGTGCCGAGGACTAGCGACCAGACCCAGTACTTC. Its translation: CASSLVPRTSDQTQYF.